This entry describes one TCR beta chain. Stated treatment: oral pan-JAK inhibitor, 5-10 mg twice daily. cDNA reverse transcribed from extracted RNA served as the sequencing template. Method: immunoSEQ multiplex PCR; TCRdb's copy keeps in-frame clones and lacks some. The sample carries some 96,000 clones, 60% to 65% recorded once. V lost 5 bases and J 2 bases, leaving 13 bases between the germline ends. Per germline, CDR1 MNHEY and CDR2 SVGAGI. This CDR3 is built from 14 residues. This entry is derived from a study of CD8+ T cells in alopecia areata. This clonotype was sampled from a human donor with alopecia areata. Sequencing was performed on CD8+ T cells sorted from blood, taken at week 4, from a patient treated with tofacitinib. V and J are TRBV6-5 and TRBJ2-7; a weak D match, TRBD1 (5 bases). Here the CDR3 DNA reads TGTGCCAGCAGTCCCCAGGGTACGGCCTACGAGCAGTACTTC. Amino acid sequence: CASSPQGTAYEQYF.